This is a list of T cell receptor beta chains from one sample in a study of T cells in Graves' hyperthyroidism and ophthalmopathy. MiXCR was run by TCRdb on the multiplex PCR reads, yielding one entry per CDR3 protein. The sample records fewer than 750,000 distinct CDR3 sequences, roughly 15% being singletons. The sample taken for sequencing was blood. Receptors originate from a woman aged 50 to 65 with Graves' ophthalmopathy. Both conserved end residues are part of each CDR3. Each record gives: D gene, clone size, J gene, V gene, CDR3 protein, CDR3 DNA. D genes are given only for firm matches. Size is stated for part of the rows, as once, few or many counts, or as a class when the clone is expanded.

NA | few | TRBJ2-1 | TRBV28 | CASNIQGTTYNEQFF | TGTGCCAGCAACATCCAGGGGACTACTTACAATGAGCAGTTCTTC
TRBD1 | many | TRBJ2-3 | TRBV6-1 | CASSESGQITDTQYF | TGTGCCAGCAGCGAATCGGGACAGATCACAGATACGCAGTATTTT
NA | few | TRBJ2-1 | TRBV29-1 | CSVEMYNEQFF | TGCAGCGTTGAAATGTACAATGAGCAGTTCTTC
NA | many | TRBJ1-2 | TRBV20-1 | CSVASLRTYGYTF | TGCAGTGTGGCGTCGTTAAGAACATATGGCTACACCTTC
NA | few | TRBJ2-7 | TRBV28 | CASRLLSDSLYEQYF | TGTGCCAGCAGGTTACTATCGGACAGTCTCTACGAGCAGTACTTC
TRBD2 | NA | TRBJ2-2 | TRBV12-3/TRBV12-4 | CASSPPGLANTGELFF | TGTGCCAGCAGTCCCCCGGGACTAGCGAACACCGGGGAGCTGTTTTTT
NA | few | TRBJ2-1 | TRBV7-3 | CASSLILGNEQFF | TGTGCCAGCAGCTTAATATTGGGGAATGAGCAGTTCTTC
NA | many | TRBJ2-1 | TRBV6-2/TRBV6-3 | CASTPRGHEQFF | TGTGCCAGCACCCCCCGGGGCCATGAGCAGTTCTTC
NA | NA | TRBJ1-4 | TRBV4-2 | CASSQRGGEDEKLFF | TGTGCCAGCAGCCAACGAGGGGGGGAGGATGAAAAACTGTTTTTT
TRBD2 | many | TRBJ2-5 | TRBV28 | CASSIRLAGEAETQYF | TGTGCCAGCAGTATACGACTAGCGGGAGAAGCAGAGACCCAGTACTTC